These 28 T cell receptor beta chains share one sample of origin, sequenced in a study of control samples from healthy donors and cancer patients. TCRdb's copy holds only in-frame clones and misses some; the assay was immunoSEQ multiplex PCR. This sample has about 110,000 clones, with 70% to 90% found just once. Material: PBMCs. These receptor sequences come from an older woman with lung cancer.

V and J are TRBV5-1 and TRBJ2-1; no firm D call. The CDR3 spans 15 residues. The V and J ends lost 0 bases and 2 bases respectively, with 9 bases between them. Germline V CDR1 and CDR2: SGHRS, YFSETQ. The DNA of the CDR3 is TGCGCCAGCAGCTTGGGGGATGTTACCTACAATGAGCAGTTCTTC. It encodes CASSLGDVTYNEQFF.

The J gene is TRBJ2-3, the V gene TRBV18, with D tentatively TRBD2 (6 bases). CDR1 is KGHSH and CDR2 is LQKENI in the germline V gene. V lost 2 bases, J lost 5 bases, and 11 bases lay in between. The CDR3 consists of 14 residues. The CDR3 is CASSPSEGRDTQYF. Written as DNA, the CDR3 is TGTGCCAGCTCACCATCGGAGGGAAGAGATACGCAGTATTTT.

The V and J genes are TRBV5-1 and TRBJ2-3; D might be TRBD1 or TRBD2, each matching 5 bases. Germline V gives CDR1 SGHRS, CDR2 YFSETQ. CDR3 size: 13 residues. V lost 4 bases, J lost 5 bases, and 11 bases lay in between. In DNA, the CDR3 is TGCGCCAGCAGCGGGGGTTGGGGAGATACGCAGTATTTT. Translation: CASSGGWGDTQYF.

The rearrangement joins TRBV10-3 to TRBJ1-2; D might be TRBD1 (5 bases). Germline V gives CDR1 ENHRY, CDR2 SYGVKD. V was pared by 0 bases and J by 4 bases, with 12 bases between. The CDR3 length is 15 residues. The CDR3 region is CAISESVQAAYGYTF. The CDR3 bases are TGTGCCATCAGTGAGTCGGTACAGGCTGCCTATGGCTACACCTTC.

The chain couples TRBV28 to TRBJ2-2, with TRBD1 as a possible D gene (5 bases). The CDR3 covers 15 residues. Trimming left V 6 bases short and J 1 base short, with 12 bases between. Germline values: CDR1 MDHEN, CDR2 SYDVKM. As DNA, the CDR3 is TGTGCCAGCAGAGGGGCCGGCCAGAACACCGGGGAGCTGTTTTTT. Protein: CASRGAGQNTGELFF.

The CDR3 protein is CASSLEGSYGYTF. In DNA form, the CDR3 reads TGCGCCAGCAGCTTGGAAGGGTCCTATGGCTACACCTTC. This chain connects TRBV5-1 to TRBJ1-2, with no clear D. Germline-derived CDR1 and CDR2 are SGHRS and YFSETQ. The ends were cut back, 0 bases at V and 4 bases at J, with 7 bases in the middle. The CDR3 is 13 amino acids.

DNA for the CDR3: TGTGCCAGCTCACCAACTGGGGGGCCAATGAACACTGAAGCTTTCTTT. Encoded protein: CASSPTGGPMNTEAFF. The chain has TRBV18 and TRBJ1-1; D might be TRBD1 (6 bases). The germline V gene has CDR1 KGHSH and CDR2 LQKENI. The V end lost 2 bases, the J end lost 0 bases, and 13 bases lay between the germline ends. The CDR3 runs to 16 residues.

The V and J genes are TRBV19 and TRBJ2-7; D remains unclear. Germline values: CDR1 LNHDA, CDR2 SQIVND (reference sequence). Trimming pared 3 bases from V and 5 bases from J, leaving 11 bases between. This CDR3 is 13 amino acids long. CDR3 region: CASSIQAGDEQYF. The CDR3 region has the DNA TGTGCCAGTAGTATCCAGGCAGGAGACGAGCAGTACTTC.

This chain uses TRBV9 with TRBJ1-6, with TRBD1 identical over 7 bases. The CDR3 runs 13 residues. Trimming removed 2 bases from V and 9 bases from J; junction bases left unmatched: 2. Per the germline V gene, CDR1 is SGDLS and CDR2 is YYNGEE. The CDR3 DNA follows: TGTGCCAGCAGCGTCGACAGGGTTTCACCCCTCCACTTT. It is translated as CASSVDRVSPLHF.

This chain links TRBV10-3 with TRBJ2-4, with D unclear. Germline lookup yields CDR1 ENHRY and CDR2 SYGVKD. The V end was cut by 0 bases, the J end by 1 base, with 4 bases between. The CDR3 runs to 14 residues. In DNA form, the CDR3 reads TGTGCCATCAGTGAGTCGGCCGCCAAAAACATTCAGTACTTC. Translating it yields CAISESAAKNIQYF.

This chain connects TRBV3-1 (or the pseudogene TRBV3-2) to TRBJ2-7; 11 nucleotides match TRBD2. The CDR3 consists of 18 residues. CDR1 is LGHDT and CDR2 is YNNKEL in the germline V gene (reference sequence). Trimming cost V 4 bases and J 6 bases; bases outside gene matches: 17. CDR3 bases: TGTGCCAGCAGCCTTAGACAGGGGTATAGCGGGGGGGGCCGCGAGCAGTACTTC. It encodes CASSLRQGYSGGGREQYF.

This chain links TRBV29-1 with TRBJ2-5; tentatively, D is TRBD1 or TRBD2 (5 bases each). Germline loops: CDR1 SQVTM, CDR2 ANQGSEA. The CDR3 extends over 14 amino acids. V was trimmed by 4 bases and J by 0 bases, leaving 12 bases between them. The CDR3 DNA sequence: TGCAGCGTTGCCGGGACCGTGTACCAAGAGACCCAGTACTTC. This sequence encodes CSVAGTVYQETQYF.

J is TRBJ2-5 and V is TRBV5-8; TRBD2 matches 14 bases. V lost 4 bases to trimming and J lost 5 bases; unmatched junction nucleotides: 7. CDR1 and CDR2 (germline): SGHTS, YDEGEE. The CDR3 is 16 residues long. CDR3 bases: TGTGCCAGCAGCCGTGGGACTAGCGGGAGATCGGAGACCCAGTACTTC. Amino acids: CASSRGTSGRSETQYF.

The gene calls are TRBV5-1 and TRBJ2-5; no firm D call. CDR1 is SGHRS, CDR2 YFSETQ, per germline. This CDR3 is 16 amino acids long. Deletions cut 2 bases from V and 5 bases from J, with 19 bases between. CDR3 protein: CASSLTASGLGETQYF. The CDR3 DNA reads as TGCGCCAGCAGCTTAACTGCTTCCGGGCTTGGTGAGACCCAGTACTTC.

The V and J genes are TRBV29-1 and TRBJ2-2; the D is unclear. The CDR3 is made up of 14 amino acids. V lost 2 bases, J lost 1 base, and 8 bases lay in between. Per germline, CDR1 SQVTM and CDR2 ANQGSEA. The CDR3 bases are TGCAGCGTTGAAAAGAAGGTGAACACCGGGGAGCTGTTTTTT. It encodes CSVEKKVNTGELFF.

This chain connects TRBV6-1 to TRBJ2-5, with 7 positions matching TRBD1. This CDR3 is built from 15 residues. V dropped 0 bases and J dropped 2; count of bases not matched to a gene: 3. CDR1 is MNHNS and CDR2 is SASEGT in the germline V gene. The CDR3 region is CASSEAGTVQETQYF. CDR3 in DNA: TGTGCCAGCAGTGAAGCAGGGACAGTTCAAGAGACCCAGTACTTC.

This clone was found a few times. V usage is TRBV5-1 and J usage is TRBJ2-1, with D perhaps assigned TRBD1 or TRBD2 (6 bases each). The CDR3 consists of 16 residues. Germline CDR1 is SGHRS and CDR2 is YFSETQ. With 0 bases removed from V and 0 bases from J, the gap between germline ends came to 10 bases. The CDR3 spells CASSLEGGRSYNEQFF. CDR3 in DNA: TGCGCCAGCAGCTTGGAGGGGGGACGCTCCTACAATGAGCAGTTCTTC.

This chain links TRBV7-9 with TRBJ1-1, with a possible D match to TRBD1 (6 bases). CDR1 and CDR2 from the germline V gene are SEHNR and FQNEAQ (reference sequence). V lost 5 bases to trimming and J lost 3 bases, with 16 bases between them. There are 15 residues in the CDR3. The CDR3 spells CASSLMGSGDTEAFF. In DNA form, the CDR3 reads TGTGCCAGCAGCCTGATGGGGTCAGGGGACACTGAAGCTTTCTTT.

This clone was found a few times. The rearrangement joins TRBV9 to TRBJ2-2; no clear D. The CDR3 consists of 15 residues. Trimming took 2 bases from V and 1 from J, leaving 9 bases between them. The germline gives CDR1 SGDLS, CDR2 YYNGEE. In nucleotides, the CDR3 is TGTGCCAGCAGCGTGCTTCCGGAGAACACCGGGGAGCTGTTTTTT. It specifies CASSVLPENTGELFF.

This chain uses TRBV21-1 with TRBJ1-1. TRBV21-1 is reported as a pseudogene. The CDR3 is 14 amino acids. CDR3 protein: CASTSLPPNTEAFF. The CDR3 coding sequence is TGTGCCAGCACTTCACTACCTCCGAACACTGAAGCTTTCTTT.

This chain uses TRBV9 with TRBJ2-7; D perhaps matches TRBD1 (6 bases). V lost 1 base, J lost 4 bases, and 9 bases lay in between. CDR1 SGDLS and CDR2 YYNGEE come from the germline V gene. The CDR3 has 13 residues. CDR3 coding DNA: TGTGCCAGCAGCGTACAACAGGGTTACGAGCAGTACTTC. Encoded protein: CASSVQQGYEQYF.

The sample holds one count of this clone. CDR3 protein: CASRLERGLHTDTQYF. CDR3 DNA sequence: TGTGCCAGCAGATTAGAGCGGGGGTTGCACACAGATACGCAGTATTTT. The rearrangement links TRBV5-4 to TRBJ2-3, with 8 bases matching TRBD2. Germline CDR1 is SGHNT and CDR2 is YYREEE (reference sequence). Losses at the gene ends were 5 bases for V and 2 bases for J; bases not matched to a gene: 10. The CDR3 has 16 amino acids.

V usage is TRBV2 and J usage is TRBJ2-1; 8 positions agree with TRBD2. V lost 0 bases, J lost 5 bases, and 9 bases stayed unmatched. Germline V lookup: CDR1 SNHLY, CDR2 FYNNEI. CDR3 length equals 17 residues. The CDR3 region is CASSEALGLVIHNEQFF. The CDR3 DNA sequence: TGTGCCAGCAGTGAAGCGCTGGGACTAGTGATCCACAATGAGCAGTTCTTC.

The rearrangement uses TRBV2 and TRBJ2-6; D is ambiguous. This CDR3 is 14 amino acids long. Trimming removed 7 bases at V and 0 bases at J, with 7 bases between. Germline CDR1 SNHLY, CDR2 FYNNEI. CDR3: CASKSHSGANVLTF. In DNA, the CDR3 is TGTGCCAGCAAAAGTCACTCTGGGGCCAACGTCCTGACTTTC.

This chain uses TRBV7-2 with TRBJ1-1; D may be TRBD1 (5 bases). CDR3 length: 14 residues. With 0 bases removed from V and 1 base from J, the gap between germline ends came to 6 bases. Germline CDR1 SGHTA, CDR2 FQGNSA. CDR3 residues: CASSLAQGNTEAFF. The CDR3 DNA reads as TGTGCCAGCAGCTTAGCCCAGGGGAACACTGAAGCTTTCTTT.

This chain links TRBV9 with TRBJ2-5, with 10 bases aligning to TRBD2. The germline V gene encodes CDR1 SGDLS and CDR2 YYNGEE. This CDR3 is built from 15 residues. V shed 0 bases and J 4 bases; nucleotides not matched to a gene: 3. The CDR3 region has the DNA TGTGCCAGCAGCGTAGCTAGCGGGGGACGAGAGACCCAGTACTTC. Translating gives CASSVASGGRETQYF.

This clone was observed a few times. The chain uses TRBV19 and TRBJ1-5, with D unresolved. Trimming took 2 bases from V and 0 from J, leaving 11 bases between them. Germline V gene lookup returns CDR1 LNHDA and CDR2 SQIVND (reference sequence). The CDR3 length is 16 residues. In DNA, the CDR3 is TGTGCCAGTAGTATACGGCAGTACGATAGCAATCAGCCCCAGCATTTT. Translated: CASSIRQYDSNQPQHF. Full variable domain (outside the CDR3, taken from reference TRBV19 and TRBJ1-5): DGGITQSPKYLFRKEGQNVTLSCEQNLNHDAMYWYRQDPGQGLRLIYYSQIVNDFQKGDIAEGYSVSREKKESFPLTVTSAQKNPTAFYLCASSIRQYDSNQPQHFGDGTRLSIL.

This clone was observed once. The V call is TRBV3-1 (or the pseudogene TRBV3-2), the J call TRBJ1-5; the D gene is possibly TRBD1 (6 bases). CDR3 length: 16 residues. V lost 0 bases and J 6 bases, leaving 15 bases between the germline ends. CDR1 LGHDT and CDR2 YNNKEL come from the germline V gene (reference sequence). DNA for the CDR3: TGTGCCAGCAGCCAAGATGGGGGGGCCTGGGGTCAGCCCCAGCATTTT. Its translation is CASSQDGGAWGQPQHF.